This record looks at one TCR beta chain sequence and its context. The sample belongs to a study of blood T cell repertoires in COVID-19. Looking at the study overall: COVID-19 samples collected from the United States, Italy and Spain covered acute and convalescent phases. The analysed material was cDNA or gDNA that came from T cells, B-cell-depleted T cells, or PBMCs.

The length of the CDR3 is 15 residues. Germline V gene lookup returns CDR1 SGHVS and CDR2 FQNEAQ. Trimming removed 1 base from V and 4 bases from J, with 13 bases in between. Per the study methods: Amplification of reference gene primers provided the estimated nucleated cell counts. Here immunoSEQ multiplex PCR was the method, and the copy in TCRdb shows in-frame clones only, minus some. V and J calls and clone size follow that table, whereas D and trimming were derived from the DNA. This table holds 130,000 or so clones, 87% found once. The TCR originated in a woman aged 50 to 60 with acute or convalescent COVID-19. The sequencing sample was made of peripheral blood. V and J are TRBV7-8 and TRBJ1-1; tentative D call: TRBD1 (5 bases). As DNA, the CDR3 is TGTGCCAGCAGCTTAGAGGCCAGGGTGGCCACTGAAGCTTTCTTT. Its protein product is CASSLEARVATEAFF.